A single sample gave rise to the 6 T cell receptor beta chains below, sequenced in a study of radiation and T cells in renal cell carcinoma. Sequencing was performed with immunoSEQ multiplex PCR; in TCRdb, only in-frame clones are kept and a portion is missing. The table records 130,000 to 150,000 clones, approximately 86% of them present only once. Described time point: blood 4 weeks post-SBRT, at nephrectomy. The treatment is: 15 Gy SBRT to primary tumor, nephrectomy 4 weeks later. The specimen comprised blood, sampled from a patient whose treatment included radiotherapy and nephrectomy. These receptors were taken from a woman between 50 and 59 years old with renal cell carcinoma.

This chain links TRBV19 with TRBJ1-5; D is unresolved. This CDR3 spans 13 amino acids. V lost 3 bases and J 4 bases, leaving 7 bases between the germline ends. CDR1 is LNHDA, CDR2 SQIVND, per germline (reference sequence). In DNA form, the CDR3 reads TGTGCCAGTAGTATCAAGGCTAATCAGCCCCAGCATTTT. Encoded protein: CASSIKANQPQHF.

The chain has TRBV27 and TRBJ2-5; D gene unclear. Per the germline V gene, CDR1 is MNHEY and CDR2 is SMNVEV (reference sequence). The CDR3 spans 11 residues. V lost 9 bases and J 7 bases, leaving 12 bases between the germline ends. The CDR3 DNA follows: TGTGCCAGTCAAGCCAAAGGGACCCAGTACTTC. Translation: CASQAKGTQYF.

The chain uses TRBV5-4 and TRBJ1-3; TRBD1 is a possible D gene (6 bases). The V gene's germline CDR1 is SGHNT and CDR2 YYREEE (reference sequence). The CDR3 covers 14 residues. The germline V and J ends were trimmed by 1 base and 6 bases, with 11 bases remaining between them. This chain's CDR3 is CASSLTGNENTIYF. The CDR3 bases are TGTGCCAGCAGCTTGACAGGGAATGAAAACACCATATATTTT.

The rearrangement links TRBV5-1 to TRBJ1-4; D is possibly TRBD1 (5 bases). Germline CDR1 is SGHRS and CDR2 is YFSETQ. The CDR3 has 17 residues. With 4 bases removed from V and 13 bases from J, the gap between germline ends came to 29 bases. This chain's CDR3 is CASSPNSGVGASHGLFF. The CDR3, as DNA: TGCGCCAGCAGCCCCAACTCCGGGGTTGGGGCTTCCCACGGACTGTTTTTT.

This chain joins TRBV7-2 and TRBJ1-2, with D hard to call. The CDR3 is 12 residues long. Germline CDR1 SGHTA, CDR2 FQGNSA. The germline V and J ends were trimmed by 4 bases and 3 bases, with 6 bases remaining between them. The CDR3 nucleotides are TGTGCCAGCAGCTCCGGGGACTATGGCTACACCTTC. It specifies CASSSGDYGYTF. Looking up the rest from reference TRBV7-2 and TRBJ1-2 gives the full variable domain: GAGVSQSPSNKVTEKGKDVELRCDPISGHTALYWYRQSLGQGLEFLIYFQGNSAPDKSGLPSDRFSAERTGGSVSTLTIQRTQQEDSAVYLCASSSGDYGYTFGSGTRLTVV.

The chain recombines TRBV28 with TRBJ2-7, with a possible D match to TRBD1 (5 bases). Trimming stripped 3 bases from V and 7 bases from J, with 13 bases between. The germline V gene encodes CDR1 MDHEN and CDR2 SYDVKM. The CDR3 spans 13 residues. CDR3 coding DNA: TGTGCCAGCAGTTTTCAGGGCTTGCTGGAGCAGTACTTC. Translated: CASSFQGLLEQYF.